The clone carrying this T cell receptor beta chain was observed at least ten times. Its target is not known. RNA transcripts gave rise to amplified TCR beta CDR3 regions. HTBI primers were used for first-round RT-PCR of the TCR CDR3. TCRdb reprocessed the multiplex PCR reads with MiXCR, giving one entry per CDR3 protein. The sample lists around 250,000 distinct CDR3 sequences, around 15% occurring once. Germline lookup yields CDR1 MNHNS and CDR2 SASEGT. With V trimmed by 5 bases and J by 7 bases, 7 bases remained unmatched. The CDR3 has 13 residues. These data are taken from a study of T cells in Graves' hyperthyroidism and ophthalmopathy. Study findings and constraints: Blood also held most thyroid clonotypes expanded beyond 0.001.

The PBMCs studied were ones that came from 10 ml fresh peripheral blood. This receptor was identified in a woman aged 18 to 35 with Graves' ophthalmopathy. The sample comprised blood. This sequence joins TRBV6-1 and TRBJ1-2; TRBD1 agrees at 7 bases. Written as DNA, the CDR3 is TGTGCCAGCAGTTTGACAGGGAGGGTTGGCTACACCTTC. Its protein product is CASSLTGRVGYTF.